The rows below give T cell receptor beta chains drawn from one sample of a study of blood T cells in healthy people across ages. MiXCR was run by TCRdb on the 5' RACE reads, yielding one entry per CDR3 protein. Of a few hundred thousand distinct CDR3 sequences listed, over 25% are singletons. This sample also belongs to another study, concerning T cells of mothers and their children.

Sequences were obtained from blood. The receptors stem from a boy aged 2 to 10 in good health. CDR3s include the opening cysteine and the closing phenylalanine or tryptophan. The D gene is left open where the match is weak. Expanded clones are given a class, and other clones once, few, many or no size at all.

j_call d_call v_call clone_size cdr3_nt cdr3_aa
TRBJ1-2 TRBD1 TRBV6-2/TRBV6-3 NA TGTGCCAGCAGTTATCAGTCCGGGACAGGTGGGGCGAACTATGGCTACACCTTC CASSYQSGTGGANYGYTF
TRBJ1-2 NA TRBV3-1 NA TGTGCCAGCAGCCAAGAGATAGCTAACTATGGCTACACCTTC CASSQEIANYGYTF
TRBJ1-2 TRBD1 TRBV19 NA TGTGCCAGTAGTGCACAGGGGGCTTATGGCTACACCTTC CASSAQGAYGYTF
TRBJ1-5 NA TRBV5-1 few TGCGCCAGCAGCCCGGGGGCCAGGGACGGTGGTCAGCCCCAGCATTTT CASSPGARDGGQPQHF
TRBJ1-2 TRBD1 TRBV28 few TGTGCCAGCACCCCCGGGGACAGGGAACGGTATGGCTACACCTTC CASTPGDRERYGYTF
TRBJ1-2 TRBD1 TRBV7-2 NA TGTGCCAGCAGCTTATGGACAGGGGAGAACTATGGCTACACCTTC CASSLWTGENYGYTF
TRBJ2-7 NA TRBV20-1 few TGCAGTGCTATCCCCCCCCGCACCTACGAGCAGTACTTC CSAIPPRTYEQYF
TRBJ2-1 NA TRBV24-1 few TGTGCCACCAGGGGTGAGCAGTTCTTC CATRGEQFF
TRBJ2-1 NA TRBV5-5 NA TGTGCCAGCAGCTTTCTGGGTGGGGGCAATGAGCAGTTCTTC CASSFLGGGNEQFF
TRBJ2-1 TRBD2 TRBV20-1 few TGCAGTGCTAGGGGACTAGGGAGGGATGAGCAGTTCTTC CSARGLGRDEQFF
TRBJ2-2 TRBD1 TRBV7-9 few TGTGCCAGCAACCGAAAGGGGGCCCCGGACACCGGGGAGCTGTTTTTT CASNRKGAPDTGELFF
TRBJ2-7 NA TRBV29-1 few TGCAGCGTTCGTGACAGTTCCTACGAGCAGTACTTC CSVRDSSYEQYF
TRBJ1-1 NA TRBV28 few TGTGCCAGCACCAATTCGGGGGGGCCCGAACGGACTGAAGCTTTCTTT CASTNSGGPERTEAFF
TRBJ2-7 NA TRBV7-6 NA TGTGCCAGCAGCTTAGAGGTGGGTGACCAGTACGAGCAGTACTTC CASSLEVGDQYEQYF
TRBJ1-6 NA TRBV25-1 NA TGTGCCAGCGCCTGGGGGGGCTCAAATTCACCCCTCCACTTT CASAWGGSNSPLHF
TRBJ1-2 NA TRBV15 NA TGTGCCACCAGCGGCCGAACATTGGTGCACACCTTC CATSGRTLVHTF
TRBJ1-2 NA TRBV6-2/TRBV6-3 NA TGTGCCAGCAGTTACGGAGCAATCTATGGCTACACCTTC CASSYGAIYGYTF
TRBJ1-2 NA TRBV6-5 few TGTGCCAGCAGTTACGCCAGGGTCTATGGCTACACCTTC CASSYARVYGYTF
TRBJ2-2 NA TRBV20-1 NA TGCAGTGCTAGTTCGCTAGCCGGGGAGCTGTTTTTT CSASSLAGELFF
TRBJ2-6 NA TRBV4-3 NA TGCGCCAGCAGCCAAGACAGATCTCACTCTGGGGCCAACGTCCTGACTTTC CASSQDRSHSGANVLTF
TRBJ1-6 NA TRBV3-1 NA TGTGCCAGCAGCCAAACTCCAATTACACCCCTCCACTTT CASSQTPITPLHF
TRBJ2-6 TRBD1 TRBV6-2/TRBV6-3 NA TGTGCCAGCAGTATCTATTGGCAGGGGGCGAACTCTGGGGCCAACGTCCTGACTTTC CASSIYWQGANSGANVLTF
TRBJ1-2 NA TRBV27 many TGTGCCAGCAGTCCTCGGACCCTGGCAGGGGGCTACACCTTC CASSPRTLAGGYTF
TRBJ2-5 TRBD1 TRBV12-3/TRBV12-4 NA TGTGCCAGCAGTCCCGGGACAGGGTGGCAAGAGACCCAGTACTTC CASSPGTGWQETQYF
TRBJ2-3 NA TRBV5-1 NA TGCGCCAGCAGCTTGAGGGGAGATACGCAGTATTTT CASSLRGDTQYF
TRBJ2-1 TRBD2 TRBV11-2 few TGTGCCAGCAGTCGAATCCTAGCGGGGGGAAACAATGAGCAGTTCTTC CASSRILAGGNNEQFF
TRBJ2-5 NA TRBV27 NA TGTGCCAGCAGTTTAAACGGTCGAGGGGGGGAGACCCAGTACTTC CASSLNGRGGETQYF
TRBJ2-2 NA TRBV7-9 few TGTGCCAGCAGCGATACTAGGGCCGGGGAGCTGTTTTTT CASSDTRAGELFF
TRBJ2-5 NA TRBV20-1 NA TGCAGTGCTCTTCGGGACTCCGCGAAAGGGACCCAGTACTTC CSALRDSAKGTQYF
TRBJ2-1 TRBD2 TRBV18 few TGTGCCAGCTCACTTCCGTCCTTAGCGGGGGGTGACAATGAGCAGTTCTTC CASSLPSLAGGDNEQFF
TRBJ2-1 NA TRBV5-1 NA TGCGCCAGCAGGGACTTCAATGAGCAGTTCTTC CASRDFNEQFF
TRBJ1-5 TRBD1 TRBV5-1 many TGCGCCAGCAGCCCGGGACAGGGAGAGGGTCAGCCCCAGCATTTT CASSPGQGEGQPQHF
TRBJ1-2 TRBD1 TRBV20-1 NA TGCAGTGCTAGGCCGAACAGGGGGGATGGCTACACCTTC CSARPNRGDGYTF
TRBJ1-1 NA TRBV6-6 once TGTGCCAGCAAGGGAACGAACACTGAAGCTTTCTTT CASKGTNTEAFF
TRBJ2-5 NA TRBV7-3 NA TGTGCCAGCAGCTTACTCCTAGCGGAGACCCAGTACTTC CASSLLLAETQYF
TRBJ2-7 TRBD1 TRBV29-1 NA TGCAGCGTTGAAGGTAAAGGACAGGAATCCTCCTACGAGCAGTACTTC CSVEGKGQESSYEQYF
TRBJ1-6 NA TRBV9 NA TGTGCCAGCAGCGTAGGGGGGTCCAATTCACCCCTCCACTTT CASSVGGSNSPLHF
TRBJ2-7 TRBD1 TRBV20-1 NA TGCAGTGCTCGGGTTCCAGGGGGAACCTACGAGCAGTACTTC CSARVPGGTYEQYF
TRBJ2-7 NA TRBV6-5 few TGTGCCAGTAGTTACTCGGCGGGCTACGAGCAGTACTTC CASSYSAGYEQYF
TRBJ2-7 TRBD1 TRBV20-1 few TGCAGTGCTAGAGTGTGGACAGGGGTCTACGAGCAGTACTTC CSARVWTGVYEQYF
TRBJ1-2 TRBD1 TRBV9 few TGTGCCAGCAGCGCGAGAGGACAGGTCCAGGGGGGCTACACCTTC CASSARGQVQGGYTF
TRBJ2-7 TRBD2 TRBV11-2 NA TGTGCCAGCAGCCCCCGACTAGCGGGGAATTACGAGCAGTACTTC CASSPRLAGNYEQYF
TRBJ2-6 TRBD1 TRBV20-1 few TGCAGTGCTATCGACAGGGATTTCCTCTCTGGGGCCAACGTCCTGACTTTC CSAIDRDFLSGANVLTF
TRBJ2-5 TRBD1 TRBV2 NA TGTGCCATCACTACGGCAGGGGGTCCCCAAGAGACCCAGTACTTC CAITTAGGPQETQYF
TRBJ2-3 NA TRBV20-1 few TGCAGTGCTACGACTGATTCTAGCACAGATACGCAGTATTTT CSATTDSSTDTQYF
TRBJ2-1 TRBD2 TRBV20-1 few TGCAGTGCTAGTCTACCTAGCGGGTACAATGAGCAGTTCTTC CSASLPSGYNEQFF
TRBJ2-7 NA TRBV5-1 NA TGCGCCAGCAGCTGGACTGGGGGGGCCCCCTACGAGCAGTACTTC CASSWTGGAPYEQYF
TRBJ2-7 TRBD2 TRBV7-2 few TGTGCCAGCAGCTTAACCGGGACTAACTCCTACGAGCAGTACTTC CASSLTGTNSYEQYF
TRBJ1-5 NA TRBV6-2/TRBV6-3 NA TGTGCCAGCAGCAACCATCGGACAGTATATAGCAATCAGCCCCAGCATTTT CASSNHRTVYSNQPQHF
TRBJ2-7 NA TRBV12-5 NA TGTGCTAGTGGAGCGAGCGGGACAGCCTACGAGCAGTACTTC CASGASGTAYEQYF
TRBJ2-3 NA TRBV5-6 NA TGTGCCAGCAGCTTGGTTGGGGGGCTACGCACAGATACGCAGTATTTT CASSLVGGLRTDTQYF